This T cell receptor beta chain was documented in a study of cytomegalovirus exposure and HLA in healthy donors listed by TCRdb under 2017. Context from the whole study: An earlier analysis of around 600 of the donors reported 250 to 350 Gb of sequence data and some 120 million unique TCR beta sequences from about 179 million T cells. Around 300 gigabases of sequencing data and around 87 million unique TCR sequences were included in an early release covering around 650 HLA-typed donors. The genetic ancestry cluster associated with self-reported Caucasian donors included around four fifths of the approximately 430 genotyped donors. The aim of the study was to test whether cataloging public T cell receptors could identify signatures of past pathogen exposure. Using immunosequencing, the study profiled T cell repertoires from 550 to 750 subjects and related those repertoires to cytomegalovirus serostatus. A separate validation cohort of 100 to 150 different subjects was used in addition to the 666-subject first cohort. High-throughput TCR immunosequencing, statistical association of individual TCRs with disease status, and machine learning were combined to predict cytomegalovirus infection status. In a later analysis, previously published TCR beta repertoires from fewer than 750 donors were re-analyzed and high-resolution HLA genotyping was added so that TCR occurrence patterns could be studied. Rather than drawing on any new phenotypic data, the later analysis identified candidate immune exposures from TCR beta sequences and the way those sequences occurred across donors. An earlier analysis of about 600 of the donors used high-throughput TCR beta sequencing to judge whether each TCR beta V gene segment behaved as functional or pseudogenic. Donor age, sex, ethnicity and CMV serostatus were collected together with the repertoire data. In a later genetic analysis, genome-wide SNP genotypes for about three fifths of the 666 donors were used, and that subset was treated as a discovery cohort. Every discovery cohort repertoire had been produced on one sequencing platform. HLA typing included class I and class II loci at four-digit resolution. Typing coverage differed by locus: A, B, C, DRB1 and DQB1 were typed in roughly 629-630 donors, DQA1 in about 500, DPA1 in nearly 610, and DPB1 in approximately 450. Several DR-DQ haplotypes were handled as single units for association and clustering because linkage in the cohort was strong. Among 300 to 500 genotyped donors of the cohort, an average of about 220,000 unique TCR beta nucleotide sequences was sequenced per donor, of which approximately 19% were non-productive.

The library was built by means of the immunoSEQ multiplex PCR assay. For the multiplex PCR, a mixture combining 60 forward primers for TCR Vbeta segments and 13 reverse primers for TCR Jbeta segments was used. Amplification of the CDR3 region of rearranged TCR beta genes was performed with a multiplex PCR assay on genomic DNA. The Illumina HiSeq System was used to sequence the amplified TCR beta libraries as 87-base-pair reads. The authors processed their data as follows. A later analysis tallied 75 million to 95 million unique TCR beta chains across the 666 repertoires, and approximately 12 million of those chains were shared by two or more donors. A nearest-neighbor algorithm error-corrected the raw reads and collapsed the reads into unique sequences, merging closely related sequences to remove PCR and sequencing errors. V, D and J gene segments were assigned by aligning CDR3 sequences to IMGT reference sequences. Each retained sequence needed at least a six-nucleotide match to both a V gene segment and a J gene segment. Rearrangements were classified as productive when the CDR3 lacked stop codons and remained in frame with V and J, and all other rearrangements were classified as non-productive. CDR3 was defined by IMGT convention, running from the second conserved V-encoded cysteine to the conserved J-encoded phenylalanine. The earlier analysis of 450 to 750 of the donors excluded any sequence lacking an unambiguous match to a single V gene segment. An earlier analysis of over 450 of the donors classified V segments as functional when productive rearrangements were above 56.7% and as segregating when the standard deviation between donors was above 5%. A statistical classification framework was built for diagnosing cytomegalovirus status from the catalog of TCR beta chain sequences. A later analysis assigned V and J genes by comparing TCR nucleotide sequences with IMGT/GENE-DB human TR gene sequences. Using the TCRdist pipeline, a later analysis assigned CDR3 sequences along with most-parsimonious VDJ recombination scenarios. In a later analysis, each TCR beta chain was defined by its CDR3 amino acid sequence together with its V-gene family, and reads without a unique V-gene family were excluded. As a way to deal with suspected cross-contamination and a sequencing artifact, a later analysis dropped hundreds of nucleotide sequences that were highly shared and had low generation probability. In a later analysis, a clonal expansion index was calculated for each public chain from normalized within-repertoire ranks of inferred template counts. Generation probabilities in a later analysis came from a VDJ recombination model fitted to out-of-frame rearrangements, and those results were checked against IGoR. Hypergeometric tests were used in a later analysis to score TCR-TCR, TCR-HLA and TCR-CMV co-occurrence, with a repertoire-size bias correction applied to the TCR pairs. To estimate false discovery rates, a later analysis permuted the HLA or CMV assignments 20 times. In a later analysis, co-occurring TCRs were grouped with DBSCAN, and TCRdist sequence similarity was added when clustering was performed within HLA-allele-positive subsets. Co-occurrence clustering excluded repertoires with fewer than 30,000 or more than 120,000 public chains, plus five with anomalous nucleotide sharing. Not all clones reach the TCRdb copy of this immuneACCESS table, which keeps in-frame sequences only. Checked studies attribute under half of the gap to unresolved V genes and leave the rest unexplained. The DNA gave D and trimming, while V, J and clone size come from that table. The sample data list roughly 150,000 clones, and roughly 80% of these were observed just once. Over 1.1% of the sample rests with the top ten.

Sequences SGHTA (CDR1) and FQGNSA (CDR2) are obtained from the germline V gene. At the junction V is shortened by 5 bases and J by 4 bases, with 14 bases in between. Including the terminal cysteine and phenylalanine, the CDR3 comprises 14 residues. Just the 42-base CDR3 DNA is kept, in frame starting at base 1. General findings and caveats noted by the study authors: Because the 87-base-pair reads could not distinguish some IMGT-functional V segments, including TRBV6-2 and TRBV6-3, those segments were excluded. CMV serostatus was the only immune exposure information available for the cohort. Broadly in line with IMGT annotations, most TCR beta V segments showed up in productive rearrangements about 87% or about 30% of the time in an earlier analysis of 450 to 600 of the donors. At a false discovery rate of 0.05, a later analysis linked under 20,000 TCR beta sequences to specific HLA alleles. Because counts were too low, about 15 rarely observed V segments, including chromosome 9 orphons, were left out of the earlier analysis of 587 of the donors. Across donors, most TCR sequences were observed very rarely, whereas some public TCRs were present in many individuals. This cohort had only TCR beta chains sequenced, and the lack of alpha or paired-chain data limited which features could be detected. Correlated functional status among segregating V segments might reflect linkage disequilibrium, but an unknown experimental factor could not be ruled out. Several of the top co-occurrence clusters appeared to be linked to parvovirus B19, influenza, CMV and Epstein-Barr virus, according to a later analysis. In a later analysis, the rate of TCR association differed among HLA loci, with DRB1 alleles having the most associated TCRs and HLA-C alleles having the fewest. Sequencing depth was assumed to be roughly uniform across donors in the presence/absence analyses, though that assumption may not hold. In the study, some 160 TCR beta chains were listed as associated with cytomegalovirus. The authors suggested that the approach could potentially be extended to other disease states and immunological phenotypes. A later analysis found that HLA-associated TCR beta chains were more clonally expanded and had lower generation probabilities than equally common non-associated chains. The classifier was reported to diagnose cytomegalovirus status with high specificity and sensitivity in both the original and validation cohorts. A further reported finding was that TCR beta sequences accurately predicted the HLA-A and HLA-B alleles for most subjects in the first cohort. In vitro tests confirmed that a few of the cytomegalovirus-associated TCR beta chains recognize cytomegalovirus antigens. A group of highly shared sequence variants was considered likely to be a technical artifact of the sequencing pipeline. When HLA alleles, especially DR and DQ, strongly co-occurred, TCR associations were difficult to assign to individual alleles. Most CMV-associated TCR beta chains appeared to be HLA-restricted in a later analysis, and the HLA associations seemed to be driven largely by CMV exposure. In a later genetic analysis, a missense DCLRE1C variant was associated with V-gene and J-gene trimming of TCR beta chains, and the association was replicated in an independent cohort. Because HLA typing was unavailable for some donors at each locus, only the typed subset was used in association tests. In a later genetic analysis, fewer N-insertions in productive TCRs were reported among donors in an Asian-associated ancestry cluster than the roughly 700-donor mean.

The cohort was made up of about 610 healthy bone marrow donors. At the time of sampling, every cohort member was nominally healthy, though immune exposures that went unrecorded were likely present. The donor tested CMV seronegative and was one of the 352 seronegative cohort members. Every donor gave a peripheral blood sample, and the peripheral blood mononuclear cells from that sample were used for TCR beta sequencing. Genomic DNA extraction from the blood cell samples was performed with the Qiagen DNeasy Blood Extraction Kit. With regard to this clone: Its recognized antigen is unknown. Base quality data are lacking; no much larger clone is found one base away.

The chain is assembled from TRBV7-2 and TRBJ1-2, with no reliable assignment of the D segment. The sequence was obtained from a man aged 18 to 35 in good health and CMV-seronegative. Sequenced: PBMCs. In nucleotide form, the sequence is TGTGCCAGCAGCCCTCAGCGTGGGTTCTATGGCTACACCTTC. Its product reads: CASSPQRGFYGYTF.